Shown below are 19 T cell receptor beta chains from a single sample sequenced in a study of T-cell reconstitution after alpha-beta-depleted transplantation in children. TCRbeta library preparation incorporated unique molecular identifiers. One entry per CDR3 protein, called by TCRdb with MiXCR from the PCR reads. Of hundreds of thousands of distinct CDR3 sequences listed, less than 9% are singletons. Source: PBMCs, mostly from graft donor cells, taken 180 days after TCRalphabeta/CD19-depleted stem cell transplant. Every receptor here comes from a male patient younger than 18 who had a stem cell transplant for acute lymphoblastic leukemia, so the T cells may come from the graft donor.

This clonotype occurred many times. V gene TRBV20-1 combines with J gene TRBJ2-1; D ambiguous. Trimming cost V 1 base and J 6 bases, with 16 bases left between them. The CDR3 length is 15 residues. The germline V gene encodes CDR1 DFQATT and CDR2 SNEGSKA (reference sequence). CDR3 nucleotide sequence: TGCAGTGCTAGAGGGTTTTTACCCCTGGGCAATGAGCAGTTCTTC. This translates into CSARGFLPLGNEQFF.

This chain links TRBV5-1 with TRBJ2-3; D is unresolved. The V gene's germline CDR1 is SGHRS and CDR2 YFSETQ. The CDR3 covers 14 residues. V was pared by 3 bases and J by 3 bases, with 11 bases between. The CDR3 DNA follows: TGCGCCAGCAGCTCCAGTTTTAGAACAGATACGCAGTATTTT. Translation: CASSSSFRTDTQYF.

V and J are TRBV24-1 and TRBJ2-3; D uncertain. V lost 3 bases and J 3 bases, leaving 9 bases between the germline ends. This CDR3 comprises 14 residues. Germline lookup yields CDR1 KGHDR and CDR2 SFDVKD. The CDR3 sequence: CATSDIDSTDTQYF. CDR3 bases: TGTGCCACCAGTGATATAGACTCTACAGATACGCAGTATTTT.

V and J are TRBV20-1 and TRBJ1-5; 7 nucleotides agree with TRBD1. Losses at the gene ends were 0 bases for V and 4 bases for J; bases not matched to a gene: 3. The germline CDR1 and CDR2 sequences are DFQATT and SNEGSKA (reference sequence). The CDR3 length is 14 residues. The CDR3 DNA reads TGCAGTGCTAGAGACAGGGGGGAGAATCAGCCCCAGCATTTT. This sequence encodes CSARDRGENQPQHF.

This sequence joins TRBV7-3 and TRBJ1-2; TRBD1 might be the D (5 bases). Looked up from germline, CDR1 is SGHTA and CDR2 is FQGTGA. This CDR3 comprises 13 residues. The V and J ends lost 4 bases and 6 bases respectively, with 12 bases between them. The CDR3 region has the DNA TGTGCCAGCAGCTACACAGGCGGTAATGGCTACACCTTC. Its translation: CASSYTGGNGYTF.

At least ten counts were recorded for this clonotype. This rearrangement joins TRBV12-3 or TRBV12-4 to TRBJ2-5; no clear D gene. Trimming stripped 2 bases from V and 0 bases from J, with 19 bases between. The CDR3 consists of 18 residues. CDR3 in amino acids: CASSLYLNTLRDQETQYF. CDR3 sequence (DNA): TGTGCCAGCAGTTTATACCTGAACACGCTTAGAGACCAAGAGACCCAGTACTTC.

In its sample, this clonotype was seen many times. This sequence joins TRBV5-6 and TRBJ2-7, with 9 bases fitting TRBD2. CDR1 and CDR2 from the germline V gene are SGHDT and YYEEEE. The CDR3 runs 15 residues. With 2 bases clipped from V and 4 bases from J, the junction kept 7 bases outside the gene matches. The CDR3 is CASSFKREVYYEQYF. CDR3 in DNA: TGTGCCAGCAGCTTTAAGCGGGAGGTCTATTACGAGCAGTACTTC.

In its sample, this clonotype was seen many times. This rearrangement joins TRBV12-3 or TRBV12-4 to TRBJ2-3, with D possibly matching TRBD2 (7 bases). The CDR3 loop spans 17 amino acids. V was trimmed by 8 bases and J by 1 base, leaving 22 bases between them. CDR3 region: CASRPRGAGARTDTQYF. Written as DNA, the CDR3 is TGTGCCAGCCGCCCCCGAGGGGCGGGGGCCCGCACAGATACGCAGTATTTT.

This clonotype showed up many times. The rearrangement links TRBV6-5 to TRBJ2-3, with TRBD2 matching over 8 bases. V lost 4 bases, J lost 0 bases, and 6 bases stayed unmatched. CDR3 length equals 16 residues. Germline V gene data show CDR1 as MNHEY and CDR2 as SVGAGI. CDR3 DNA sequence: TGTGCCAGCAGTTCCTATAGCGGGGCTAGCACAGATACGCAGTATTTT. Amino acids: CASSSYSGASTDTQYF.

Many counts were recorded for this clonotype. The rearrangement joins TRBV20-1 to TRBJ2-7, with D maybe TRBD2 (6 bases). Germline-derived CDR1 and CDR2 are DFQATT and SNEGSKA (reference sequence). V dropped 0 bases and J dropped 2 bases, with 17 bases sitting between them. The CDR3 covers 16 residues. The CDR3 here is CSARESPTGAPYEQYF. Here the CDR3 DNA reads TGCAGTGCTAGAGAGAGCCCCACGGGAGCCCCCTACGAGCAGTACTTC.

This clonotype was detected a few times. The V gene is TRBV19, the J gene TRBJ2-1, with D uncertain. Germline CDR1 and CDR2: LNHDA and SQIVND (reference sequence). CDR3 length: 13 residues. V was pared by 3 bases and J by 3 bases, with 6 bases between. CDR3 amino acids: CASSMVGYNEQFF. The CDR3 region has the DNA TGTGCCAGTAGTATGGTCGGCTACAATGAGCAGTTCTTC.

Ten or more counts support this clonotype. Relative to the germline gene, one junction end is altered; a read error may explain this. The chain uses TRBV27 and TRBJ2-1; D might be TRBD2 (5 bases). CDR3 size: 13 residues. Germline V gives CDR1 MNHEY, CDR2 SMNVEV (reference sequence). This CDR3 reads CASSLSSLAPQLF. The CDR3 DNA follows: TGTGCCAGCAGTTTATCTTCCCTAGCTCCCCAACTCTTC.

Many counts were recorded for this clonotype. This sequence joins TRBV5-1 and TRBJ2-5, with 9 bases lining up with TRBD2. The CDR3 length is 13 residues. Germline CDR1 and CDR2: SGHRS and YFSETQ. V lost 5 bases and J lost 9; bases outside the gene matches: 8. The CDR3, as DNA: TGCGCCAGCAGGCCTAGCGGGAAAGGGGCCCAGTACTTC. It translates to CASRPSGKGAQYF.

The rearrangement uses TRBV18 and TRBJ1-1; TRBD1 agrees at 8 bases. Per the germline V gene, CDR1 is KGHSH and CDR2 is LQKENI. This CDR3 comprises 14 residues. The J segment lost 1 base and the V segment lost 3 bases, leaving 1 base of the junction unmatched. CDR3 DNA: TGTGCCAGCTCACCGACAGGGGCGAACACTGAAGCTTTCTTT. As protein: CASSPTGANTEAFF.

In this sample, this clonotype turned up many times. V usage is TRBV9 and J usage is TRBJ2-5; 8 nucleotides match TRBD2. Per the germline V gene, CDR1 is SGDLS and CDR2 is YYNGEE. J lost 5 bases, V lost 0 bases, and 6 bases had no gene match. The CDR3 loop spans 15 amino acids. In DNA, the CDR3 is TGTGCCAGCAGCGTAGCTGGACTAGCTGGTGAGACCCAGTACTTC. It encodes CASSVAGLAGETQYF.

This clonotype was recorded at least ten times. The rearrangement links TRBV25-1 to TRBJ1-1; no firm D call. This CDR3 is 15 amino acids long. The germline V gene has CDR1 MGHDK and CDR2 SYGVNS. The V end was cut by 2 bases, the J end by 1 base, with 11 bases between. CDR3 bases: TGTGCCAGCAGTGAAGTAGGAGGTAAGAACACTGAAGCTTTCTTT. Protein sequence: CASSEVGGKNTEAFF.

This clonotype was detected ten times or more. The chain carries TRBV12-3 or TRBV12-4 and TRBJ1-6; no clear D. This CDR3 has 15 amino acids. The V gene lost 6 bases and the J gene lost 3 bases, with 12 bases spanning the gap. CDR3 coding DNA: TGTGCCAGCAGGGTCAGGCCCCTCTATAATTCACCCCTCCACTTT. It codes for CASRVRPLYNSPLHF.

This clonotype was recorded many times. This chain uses TRBV7-3 with TRBJ2-7; possibly TRBD2 for D (5 bases). The CDR3 consists of 14 residues. V lost 2 bases to trimming and J lost 3 bases, with 11 bases between them. From germline, CDR1 is SGHTA and CDR2 FQGTGA. The CDR3 bases are TGTGCCAGCAGCTTACTAGGAGAGGGCTACGAGCAGTACTTC. Its translation is CASSLLGEGYEQYF.

This clonotype was observed many times. The chain is built from TRBV11-2 and TRBJ2-1; perhaps TRBD1 as D (5 bases). The V gene's germline CDR1 is SGHAT and CDR2 FQNNGV. Deletions cut 6 bases from V and 6 bases from J, with 18 bases between. This CDR3 has 15 residues. In DNA form, the CDR3 reads TGTGCCAGCAGTCAACTCCCAGGGTCCCCCAATGAGCAGTTCTTC. This codes for CASSQLPGSPNEQFF.